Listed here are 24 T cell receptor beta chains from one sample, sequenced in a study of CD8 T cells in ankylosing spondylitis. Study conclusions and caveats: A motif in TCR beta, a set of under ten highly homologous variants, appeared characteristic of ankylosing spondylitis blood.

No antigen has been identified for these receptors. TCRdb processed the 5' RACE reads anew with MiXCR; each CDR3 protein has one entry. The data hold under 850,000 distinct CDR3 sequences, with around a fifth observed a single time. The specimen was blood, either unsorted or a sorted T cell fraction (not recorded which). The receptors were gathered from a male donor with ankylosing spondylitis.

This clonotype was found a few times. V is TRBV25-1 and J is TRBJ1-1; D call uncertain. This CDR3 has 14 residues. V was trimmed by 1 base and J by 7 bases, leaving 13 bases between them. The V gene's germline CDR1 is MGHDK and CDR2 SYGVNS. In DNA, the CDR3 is TGTGCCAGCAGTGAATTCAACGCTGGGGTTGAAGCTTTCTTT. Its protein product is CASSEFNAGVEAFF.

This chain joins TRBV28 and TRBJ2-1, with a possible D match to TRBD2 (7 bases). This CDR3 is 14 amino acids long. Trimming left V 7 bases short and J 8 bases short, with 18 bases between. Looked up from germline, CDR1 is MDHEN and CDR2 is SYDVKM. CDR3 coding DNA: TGTGCCAGCACCCTCCCGGGGGGCCTCGATGAGCAGTTCTTC. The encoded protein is CASTLPGGLDEQFF. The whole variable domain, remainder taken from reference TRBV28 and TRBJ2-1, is DVKVTQSSRYLVKRTGEKVFLECVQDMDHENMFWYRQDPGLGLRLIYFSYDVKMKEKGDIPEGYSVSREKKERFSLILESASTNQTSMYLCASTLPGGLDEQFFGPGTRLTVL.

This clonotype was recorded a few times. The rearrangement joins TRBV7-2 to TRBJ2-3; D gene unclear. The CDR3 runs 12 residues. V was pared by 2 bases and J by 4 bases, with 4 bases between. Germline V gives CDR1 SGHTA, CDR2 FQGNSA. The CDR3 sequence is CASSLYADTQYF. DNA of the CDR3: TGTGCCAGCAGCTTATATGCAGATACGCAGTATTTT.

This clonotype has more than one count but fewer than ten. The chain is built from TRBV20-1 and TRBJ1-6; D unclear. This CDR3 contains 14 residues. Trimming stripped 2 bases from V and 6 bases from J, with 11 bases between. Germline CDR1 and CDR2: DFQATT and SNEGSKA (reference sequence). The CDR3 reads CSARTSATNSPLHF. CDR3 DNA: TGCAGTGCTAGAACGTCTGCGACTAATTCACCCCTCCACTTT.

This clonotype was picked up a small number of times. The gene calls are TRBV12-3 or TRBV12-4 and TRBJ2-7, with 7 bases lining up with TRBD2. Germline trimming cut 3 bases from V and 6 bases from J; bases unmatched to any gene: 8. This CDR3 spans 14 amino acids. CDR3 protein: CASSFTGLVAEQYF. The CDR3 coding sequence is TGTGCCAGCAGTTTTACCGGACTAGTGGCCGAGCAGTACTTC.

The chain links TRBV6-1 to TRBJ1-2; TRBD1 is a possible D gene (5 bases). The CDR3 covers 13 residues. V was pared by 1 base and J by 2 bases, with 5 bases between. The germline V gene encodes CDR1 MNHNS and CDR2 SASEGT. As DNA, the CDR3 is TGTGCCAGCAGTGAAGGGGGGAACTATGGCTACACCTTC. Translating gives CASSEGGNYGYTF.

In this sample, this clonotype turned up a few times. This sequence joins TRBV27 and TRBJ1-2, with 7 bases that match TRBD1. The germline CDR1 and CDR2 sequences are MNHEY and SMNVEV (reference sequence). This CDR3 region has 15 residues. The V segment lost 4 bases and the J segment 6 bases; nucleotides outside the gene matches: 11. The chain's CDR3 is CASSSNRGIGDGYTF. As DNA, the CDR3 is TGTGCCAGCAGTTCAAACAGGGGAATAGGAGATGGCTACACCTTC.

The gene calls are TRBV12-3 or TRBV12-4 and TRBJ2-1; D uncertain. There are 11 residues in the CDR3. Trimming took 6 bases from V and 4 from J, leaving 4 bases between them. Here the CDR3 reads CASRRYNEQFF. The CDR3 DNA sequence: TGTGCCAGCAGACGGTACAATGAGCAGTTCTTC.

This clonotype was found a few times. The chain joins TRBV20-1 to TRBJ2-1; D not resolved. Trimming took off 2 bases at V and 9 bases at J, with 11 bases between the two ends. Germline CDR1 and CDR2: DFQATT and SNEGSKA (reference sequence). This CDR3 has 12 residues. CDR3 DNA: TGCAGTGCTAGACCGACAACGGCTGAGCAGTTCTTC. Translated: CSARPTTAEQFF.

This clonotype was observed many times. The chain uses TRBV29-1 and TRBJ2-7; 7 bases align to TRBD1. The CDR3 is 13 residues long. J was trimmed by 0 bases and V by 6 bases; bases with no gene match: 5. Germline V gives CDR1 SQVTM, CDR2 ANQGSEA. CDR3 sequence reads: CSVIQGSSYEQYF. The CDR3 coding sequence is TGCAGCGTAATACAGGGGAGCTCCTACGAGCAGTACTTC.

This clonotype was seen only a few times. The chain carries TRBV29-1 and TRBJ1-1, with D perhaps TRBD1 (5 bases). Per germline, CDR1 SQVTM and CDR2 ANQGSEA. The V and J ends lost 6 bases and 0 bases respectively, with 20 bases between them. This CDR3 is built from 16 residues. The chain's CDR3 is CSVVPEGLGMNTEAFF. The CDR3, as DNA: TGCAGCGTCGTCCCGGAGGGGTTGGGGATGAACACTGAAGCTTTCTTT.

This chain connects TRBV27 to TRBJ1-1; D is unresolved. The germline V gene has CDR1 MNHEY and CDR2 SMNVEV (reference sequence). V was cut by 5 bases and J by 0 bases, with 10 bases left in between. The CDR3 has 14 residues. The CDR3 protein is CASSALFMNTEAFF. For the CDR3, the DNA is TGTGCCAGCAGTGCCCTCTTCATGAACACTGAAGCTTTCTTT.

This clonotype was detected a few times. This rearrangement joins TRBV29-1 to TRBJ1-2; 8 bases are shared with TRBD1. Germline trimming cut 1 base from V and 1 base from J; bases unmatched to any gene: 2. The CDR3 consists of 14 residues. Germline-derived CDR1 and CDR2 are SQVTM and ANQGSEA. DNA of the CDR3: TGCAGCGTTGAAGCGACAGGGGTTAACTATGGCTACACCTTC. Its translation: CSVEATGVNYGYTF. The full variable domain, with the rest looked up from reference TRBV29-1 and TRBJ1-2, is SAVISQKPSRDICQRGTSLTIQCQVDSQVTMMFWYRQQPGQSLTLIATANQGSEATYESGFVIDKFPISRPNLTFSTLTVSNMSPEDSSIYLCSVEATGVNYGYTFGSGTRLTVV.

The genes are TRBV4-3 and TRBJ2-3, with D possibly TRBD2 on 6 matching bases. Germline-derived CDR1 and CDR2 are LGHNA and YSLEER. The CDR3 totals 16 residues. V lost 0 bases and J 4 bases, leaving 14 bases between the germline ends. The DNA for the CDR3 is TGCGCCAGCAGCCAAGATCGGCCCGGAGGGGCAGATACGCAGTATTTT. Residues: CASSQDRPGGADTQYF.

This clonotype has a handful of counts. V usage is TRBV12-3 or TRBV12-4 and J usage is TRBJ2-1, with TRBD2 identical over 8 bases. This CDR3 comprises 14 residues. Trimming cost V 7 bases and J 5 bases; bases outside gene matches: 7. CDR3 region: CASNLSGKNNEQFF. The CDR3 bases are TGTGCCAGCAATCTTAGCGGGAAAAACAATGAGCAGTTCTTC.

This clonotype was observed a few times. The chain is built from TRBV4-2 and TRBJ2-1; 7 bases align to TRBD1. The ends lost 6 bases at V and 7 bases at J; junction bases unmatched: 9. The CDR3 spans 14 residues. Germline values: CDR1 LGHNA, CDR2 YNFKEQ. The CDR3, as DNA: TGTGCCAGCAGTATGACAGGGCTAGTAAATGAGCAGTTCTTC. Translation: CASSMTGLVNEQFF.

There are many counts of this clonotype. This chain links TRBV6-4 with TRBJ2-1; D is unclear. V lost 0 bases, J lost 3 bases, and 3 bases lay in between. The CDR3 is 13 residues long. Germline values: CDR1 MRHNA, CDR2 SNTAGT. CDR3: CASSDSDYNEQFF. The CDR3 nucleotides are TGTGCCAGCAGTGACTCCGACTACAATGAGCAGTTCTTC.

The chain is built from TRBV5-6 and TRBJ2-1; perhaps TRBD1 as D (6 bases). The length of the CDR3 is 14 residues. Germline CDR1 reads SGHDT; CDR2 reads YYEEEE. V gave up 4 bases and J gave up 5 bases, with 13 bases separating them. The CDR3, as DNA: TGTGCCAGCAGCACCGGGACAAAGAACAATGAGCAGTTCTTC. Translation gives CASSTGTKNNEQFF.

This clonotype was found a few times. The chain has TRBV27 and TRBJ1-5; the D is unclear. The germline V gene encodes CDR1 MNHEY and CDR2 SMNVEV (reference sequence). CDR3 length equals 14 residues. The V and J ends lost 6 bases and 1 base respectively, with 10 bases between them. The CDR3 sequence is CASRGRTSNQPQHF. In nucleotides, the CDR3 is TGTGCCAGCAGAGGACGGACGAGCAATCAGCCCCAGCATTTT.

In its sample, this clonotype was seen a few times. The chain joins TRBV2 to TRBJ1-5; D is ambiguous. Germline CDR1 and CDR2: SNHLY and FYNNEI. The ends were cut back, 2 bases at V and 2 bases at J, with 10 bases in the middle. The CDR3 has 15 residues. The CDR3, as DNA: TGTGCCAGCAGTGAACATCCCGGGGGCAATCAGCCCCAGCATTTT. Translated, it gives CASSEHPGGNQPQHF.

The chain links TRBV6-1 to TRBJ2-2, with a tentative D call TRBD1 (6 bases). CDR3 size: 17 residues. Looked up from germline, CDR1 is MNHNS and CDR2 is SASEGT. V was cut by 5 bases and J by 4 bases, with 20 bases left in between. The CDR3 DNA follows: TGTGCCAGCAGTCCATGGACAGCCCCCCTCGGCACCGGGGAGCTGTTTTTT. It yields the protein CASSPWTAPLGTGELFF.

The CDR3 reads CASNAVPQPRLANTDTQYF. CDR3 DNA: TGTGCCAGCAATGCAGTTCCGCAACCCCGACTAGCCAACACAGATACGCAGTATTTT. The chain has TRBV2 and TRBJ2-3; TRBD2 agrees at 7 bases. The CDR3 sequence is 19 residues long. V was clipped by 7 bases and J by 2 bases; unmatched bases: 21. The germline gives CDR1 SNHLY, CDR2 FYNNEI.

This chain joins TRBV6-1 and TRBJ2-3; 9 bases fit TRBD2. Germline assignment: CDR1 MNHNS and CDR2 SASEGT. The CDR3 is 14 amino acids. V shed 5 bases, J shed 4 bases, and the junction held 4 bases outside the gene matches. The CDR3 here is CASSRGGAADTQYF. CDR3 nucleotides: TGTGCCAGCAGTCGCGGGGGGGCAGCAGATACGCAGTATTTT.

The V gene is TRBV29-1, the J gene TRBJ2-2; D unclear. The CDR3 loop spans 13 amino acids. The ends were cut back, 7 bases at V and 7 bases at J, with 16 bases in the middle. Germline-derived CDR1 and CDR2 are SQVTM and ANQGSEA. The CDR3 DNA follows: TGCAGCGGTACCCCGCCCGGCGGCGGGGAGCTGTTTTTT. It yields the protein CSGTPPGGGELFF.